This TCR beta chain was identified in a study of cytomegalovirus exposure and HLA in healthy donors. Study-level results: Later work found most CMV-associated TCR beta chains apparently HLA-restricted. In a later analysis, a missense DCLRE1C variant was linked to TCR beta V- and J-gene trimming. About 90% or about 30% of the time was how often most TCR beta V segments were productive, according to an earlier analysis.

Per germline, CDR1 MDHEN and CDR2 SYDVKM. Losses at the gene ends were 5 bases for V and 8 bases for J; bases not matched to a gene: 11. This CDR3 is built from 15 residues. In regard to this clone: As yet, its antigen is unknown.

This PCR relied on a set of 60 Vbeta primers and 13 Jbeta primers. The data were produced by immunoSEQ multiplex PCR, yet TCRdb's version contains in-frame clones alone and is incomplete. The sample holds around 150,000 clones, around 80% seen once. The chain links TRBV28 to TRBJ1-4; 7 positions agree with TRBD1. This clonotype originated in a man in his thirties or forties in good health and CMV-seronegative. The sample comprised PBMCs. The CDR3 spells CASSPQTGLKEKLFF. The CDR3 DNA sequence: TGTGCCAGCAGTCCTCAGACAGGGTTAAAAGAAAAACTGTTTTTT.